The clone carrying this T cell receptor (beta chain) was recorded only once. The record originates from a study of blood T cell repertoires in COVID-19. Turning to the study itself: Both acute and convalescent COVID-19 samples were obtained from the United States, Italy and Spain. PBMCs, B-cell-depleted T cells, or T cells provided the cDNA or gDNA that made up the material.

The germline V and J ends were trimmed by 6 bases and 4 bases, with 15 bases remaining between them. CDR3 length equals 15 residues. Germline assignment: CDR1 MNHEY and CDR2 SVGAGI. Source study methods: Reference gene primer amplification gave estimated nucleated cell counts. Produced via immunoSEQ multiplex PCR; TCRdb's table is partial and in-frame only. V and J calls and clone size follow that table, whereas D and trimming were derived from the DNA. This table has 400,000 to 550,000 clones, roughly 89% appearing once. The chain is built from TRBV6-5 and TRBJ2-2; no clear D. Source material: peripheral blood. The sequence was collected from a woman aged 25 to 45 with acute or convalescent COVID-19. The DNA of the CDR3 is TGTGCCAGCAGAGGAGAAGGATATGGCACCGGGGAGCTGTTTTTT. This translates into CASRGEGYGTGELFF.